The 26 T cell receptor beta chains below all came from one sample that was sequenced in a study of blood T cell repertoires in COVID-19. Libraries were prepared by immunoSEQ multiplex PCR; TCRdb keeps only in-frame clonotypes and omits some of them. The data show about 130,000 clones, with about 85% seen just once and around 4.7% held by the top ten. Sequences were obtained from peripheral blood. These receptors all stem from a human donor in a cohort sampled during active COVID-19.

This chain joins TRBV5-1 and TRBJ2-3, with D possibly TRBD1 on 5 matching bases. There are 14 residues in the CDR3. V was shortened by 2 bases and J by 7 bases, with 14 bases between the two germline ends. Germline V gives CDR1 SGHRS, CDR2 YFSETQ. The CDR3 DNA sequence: TGCGCCAGCAGCTTAGTCCAGGGAAGGAATACGCAGTATTTT. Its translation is CASSLVQGRNTQYF.

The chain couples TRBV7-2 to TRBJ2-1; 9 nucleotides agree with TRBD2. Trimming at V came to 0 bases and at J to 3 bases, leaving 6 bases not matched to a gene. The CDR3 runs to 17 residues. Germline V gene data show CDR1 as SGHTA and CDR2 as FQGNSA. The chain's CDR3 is CASSLALGSGSYNEQFF. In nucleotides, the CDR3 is TGTGCCAGCAGCTTAGCGCTTGGTAGCGGGAGCTACAATGAGCAGTTCTTC.

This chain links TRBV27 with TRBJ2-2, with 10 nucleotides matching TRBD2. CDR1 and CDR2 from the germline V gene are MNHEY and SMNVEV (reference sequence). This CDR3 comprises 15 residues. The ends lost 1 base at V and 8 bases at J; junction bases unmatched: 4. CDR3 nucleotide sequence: TGTGCCAGCAGTTTATTAGCGGGGGGATTTGGGGAGCTGTTTTTT. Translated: CASSLLAGGFGELFF.

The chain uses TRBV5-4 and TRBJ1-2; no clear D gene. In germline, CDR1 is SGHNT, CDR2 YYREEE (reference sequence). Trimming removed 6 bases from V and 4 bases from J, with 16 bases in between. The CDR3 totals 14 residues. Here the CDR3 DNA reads TGTGCCAGCACCCTGGACGCCAGCGGCTATGGCTACACCTTC. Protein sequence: CASTLDASGYGYTF.

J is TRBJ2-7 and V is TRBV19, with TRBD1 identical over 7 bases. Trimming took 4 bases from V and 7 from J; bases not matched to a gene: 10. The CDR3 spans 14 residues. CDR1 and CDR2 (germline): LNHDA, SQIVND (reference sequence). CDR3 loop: CASSTSTGAGEQYV. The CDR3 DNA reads TGTGCCAGTAGTACCAGTACAGGGGCGGGTGAGCAGTACGTC.

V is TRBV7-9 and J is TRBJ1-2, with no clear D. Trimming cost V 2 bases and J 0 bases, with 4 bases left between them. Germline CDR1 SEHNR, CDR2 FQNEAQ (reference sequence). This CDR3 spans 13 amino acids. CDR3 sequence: CASSLSANYGYTF. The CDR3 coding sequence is TGTGCCAGCAGCTTATCAGCTAACTATGGCTACACCTTC.

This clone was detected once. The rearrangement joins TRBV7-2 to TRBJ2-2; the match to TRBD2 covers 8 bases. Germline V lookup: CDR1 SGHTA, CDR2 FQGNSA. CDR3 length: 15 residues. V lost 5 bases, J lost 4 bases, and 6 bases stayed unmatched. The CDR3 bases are TGTGCCAGCAGCGCCGGGACTAGGGCCACCGGGGAGCTGTTTTTT. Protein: CASSAGTRATGELFF.

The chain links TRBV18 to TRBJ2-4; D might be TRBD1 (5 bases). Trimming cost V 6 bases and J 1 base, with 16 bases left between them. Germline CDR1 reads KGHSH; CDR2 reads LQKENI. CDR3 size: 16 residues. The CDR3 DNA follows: TGTGCCAGCTCGTGGACACCCGTAGGGGCCAAAAACATTCAGTACTTC. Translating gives CASSWTPVGAKNIQYF. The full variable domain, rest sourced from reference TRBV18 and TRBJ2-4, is NAGVMQNPRHLVRRRGQEARLRCSPMKGHSHVYWYRQLPEEGLKFMVYLQKENIIDESGMPKERFSAEFPKEGPSILRIQQVVRGDSAAYFCASSWTPVGAKNIQYFGAGTRLSVL.

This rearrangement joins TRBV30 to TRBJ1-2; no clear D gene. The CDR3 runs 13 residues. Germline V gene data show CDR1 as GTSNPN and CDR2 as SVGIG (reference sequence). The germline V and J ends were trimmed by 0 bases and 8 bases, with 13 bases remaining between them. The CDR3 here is CAWSVGSSIGYTF. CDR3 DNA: TGTGCCTGGAGTGTTGGCAGTTCGATAGGCTACACCTTC.

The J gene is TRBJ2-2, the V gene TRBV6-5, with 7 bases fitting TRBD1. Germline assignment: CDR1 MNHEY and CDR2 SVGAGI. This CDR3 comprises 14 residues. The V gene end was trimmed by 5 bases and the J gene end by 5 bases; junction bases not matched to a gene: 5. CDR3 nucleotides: TGTGCCAGCAGTATTAGGGGGCCGACCGGGGAGCTGTTTTTT. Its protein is CASSIRGPTGELFF.

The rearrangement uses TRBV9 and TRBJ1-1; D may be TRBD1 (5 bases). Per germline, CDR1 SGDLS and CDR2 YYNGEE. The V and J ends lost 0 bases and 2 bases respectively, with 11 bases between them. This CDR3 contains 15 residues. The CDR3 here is CASSVAGLGNTEAFF. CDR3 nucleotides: TGTGCCAGCAGCGTAGCAGGGTTGGGAAACACTGAAGCTTTCTTT.

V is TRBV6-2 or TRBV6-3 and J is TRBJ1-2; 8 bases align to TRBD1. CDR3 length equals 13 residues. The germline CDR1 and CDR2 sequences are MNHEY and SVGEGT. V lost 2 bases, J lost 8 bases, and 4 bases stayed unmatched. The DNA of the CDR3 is TGTGCCAGCAGTTACCGCGGACAGGGAGGCTACACCTTC. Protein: CASSYRGQGGYTF.

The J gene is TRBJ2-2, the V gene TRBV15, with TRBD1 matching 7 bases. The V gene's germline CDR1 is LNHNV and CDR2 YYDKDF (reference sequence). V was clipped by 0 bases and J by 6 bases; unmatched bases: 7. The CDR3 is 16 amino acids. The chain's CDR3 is CATSRDYRGRPGELFF. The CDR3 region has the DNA TGTGCCACCAGCAGAGACTACAGGGGCCGACCCGGGGAGCTGTTTTTT.

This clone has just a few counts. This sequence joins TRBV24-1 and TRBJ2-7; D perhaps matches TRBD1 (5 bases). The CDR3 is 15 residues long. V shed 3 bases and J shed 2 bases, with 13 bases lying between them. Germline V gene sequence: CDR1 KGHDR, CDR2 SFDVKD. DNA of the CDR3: TGTGCCACCAGTGATGAAGGGGTAGCTCCCTACGAGCAGTACTTC. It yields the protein CATSDEGVAPYEQYF.

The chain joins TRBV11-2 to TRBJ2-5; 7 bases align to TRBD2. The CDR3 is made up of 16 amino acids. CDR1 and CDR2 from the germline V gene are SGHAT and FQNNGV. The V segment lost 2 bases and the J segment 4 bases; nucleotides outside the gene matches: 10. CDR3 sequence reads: CASSLLRLAVPETQYF. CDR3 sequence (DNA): TGTGCCAGCAGCTTACTTCGGCTAGCGGTACCAGAGACCCAGTACTTC.

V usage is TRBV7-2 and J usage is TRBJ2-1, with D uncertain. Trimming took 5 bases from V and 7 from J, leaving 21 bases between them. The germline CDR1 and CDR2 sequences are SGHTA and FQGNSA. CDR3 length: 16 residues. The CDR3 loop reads CASSPTRRQNTNEQFF. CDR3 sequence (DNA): TGTGCCAGCAGCCCGACCCGCAGGCAAAACACGAATGAGCAGTTCTTC. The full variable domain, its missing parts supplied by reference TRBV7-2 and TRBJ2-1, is GAGVSQSPSNKVTEKGKDVELRCDPISGHTALYWYRQSLGQGLEFLIYFQGNSAPDKSGLPSDRFSAERTGGSVSTLTIQRTQQEDSAVYLCASSPTRRQNTNEQFFGPGTRLTVL.

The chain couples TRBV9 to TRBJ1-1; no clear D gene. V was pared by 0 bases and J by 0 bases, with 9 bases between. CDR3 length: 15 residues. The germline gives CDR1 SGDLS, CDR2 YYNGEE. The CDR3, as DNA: TGTGCCAGCAGCGTAGAACCAGGTATGAACACTGAAGCTTTCTTT. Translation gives CASSVEPGMNTEAFF.

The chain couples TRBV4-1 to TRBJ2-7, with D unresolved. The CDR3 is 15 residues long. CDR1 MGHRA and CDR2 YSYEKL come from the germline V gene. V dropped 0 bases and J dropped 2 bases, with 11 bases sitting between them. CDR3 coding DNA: TGCGCCAGCAGCCAAGAGGCGGCTAGACCCTACGAGCAGTACGTC. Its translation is CASSQEAARPYEQYV.

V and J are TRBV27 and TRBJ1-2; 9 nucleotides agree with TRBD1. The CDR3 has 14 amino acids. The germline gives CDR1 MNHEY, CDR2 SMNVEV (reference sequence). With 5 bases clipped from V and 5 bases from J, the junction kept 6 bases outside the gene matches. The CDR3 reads CASSRGQGRYGYTF. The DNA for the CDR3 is TGTGCCAGCAGTCGGGGACAGGGCCGGTATGGCTACACCTTC.

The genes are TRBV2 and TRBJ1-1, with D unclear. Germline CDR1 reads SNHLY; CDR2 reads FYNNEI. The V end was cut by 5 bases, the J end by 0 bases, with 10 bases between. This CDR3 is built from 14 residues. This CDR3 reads CASSLGRVNTEAFF. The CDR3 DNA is TGTGCCAGCAGTCTGGGGAGGGTGAACACTGAAGCTTTCTTT. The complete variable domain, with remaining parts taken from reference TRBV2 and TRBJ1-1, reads EPEVTQTPSHQVTQMGQEVILRCVPISNHLYFYWYRQILGQKVEFLVSFYNNEISEKSEIFDDQFSVERPDGSNFTLKIRSTKLEDSAMYFCASSLGRVNTEAFFGQGTRLTVV.

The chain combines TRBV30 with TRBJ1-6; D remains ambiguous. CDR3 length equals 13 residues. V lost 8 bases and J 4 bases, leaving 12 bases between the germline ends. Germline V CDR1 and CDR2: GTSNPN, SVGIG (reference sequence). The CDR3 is CAGNRDYNSPLHF. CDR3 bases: TGTGCCGGGAACCGGGATTATAATTCACCCCTCCACTTT.

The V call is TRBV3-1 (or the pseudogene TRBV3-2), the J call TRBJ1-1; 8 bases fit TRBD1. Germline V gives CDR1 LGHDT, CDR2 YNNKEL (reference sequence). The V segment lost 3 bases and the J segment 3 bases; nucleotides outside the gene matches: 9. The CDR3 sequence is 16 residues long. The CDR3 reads CASSQAETGEDTEAFF. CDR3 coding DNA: TGTGCCAGCAGCCAGGCAGAGACAGGGGAAGACACTGAAGCTTTCTTT.

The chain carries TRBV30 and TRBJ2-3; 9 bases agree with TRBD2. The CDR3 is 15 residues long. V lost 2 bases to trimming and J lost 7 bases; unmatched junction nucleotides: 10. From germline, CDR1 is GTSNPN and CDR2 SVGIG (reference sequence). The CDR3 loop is CAWSLQAGGPNTQYF. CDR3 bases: TGTGCCTGGAGTCTCCAGGCGGGAGGGCCGAATACGCAGTATTTT.

CDR3 sequence (DNA): TGCGCCAGCAGCTCGGGTAGTAGTGCCGGGGAGCTGTTTTTT. Encoded protein: CASSSGSSAGELFF. The rearrangement uses TRBV5-1 and TRBJ2-2; D remains ambiguous. V dropped 3 bases and J dropped 6 bases, with 12 bases sitting between them. Germline V lookup: CDR1 SGHRS, CDR2 YFSETQ. The CDR3 has 14 residues.

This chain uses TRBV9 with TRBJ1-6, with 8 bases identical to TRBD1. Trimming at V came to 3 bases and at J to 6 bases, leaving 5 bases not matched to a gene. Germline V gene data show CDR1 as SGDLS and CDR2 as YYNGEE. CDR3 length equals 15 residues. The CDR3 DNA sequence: TGTGCCAGCAGCGCCGGGACAGGCCCTAATTCACCCCTCCACTTT. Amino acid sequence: CASSAGTGPNSPLHF.

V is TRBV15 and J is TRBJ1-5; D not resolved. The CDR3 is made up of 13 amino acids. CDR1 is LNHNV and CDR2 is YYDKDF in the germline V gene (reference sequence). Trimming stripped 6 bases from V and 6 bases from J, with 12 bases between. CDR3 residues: CATSSGGVQPQHF. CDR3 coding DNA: TGTGCCACCAGTTCGGGTGGAGTTCAGCCCCAGCATTTT.